The 2 T cell receptor beta chains below were found in one sample sequenced in a study of beta chain features in type 1 diabetes. Study-level findings and limits: Researchers report that Type 1 diabetes patients had moderately but significantly shorter TCRB CDR3s across all four CD4+ subsets.

Expressed TCRB transcripts were sequenced after all isolated RNA was converted to cDNA. Profiling relied on immunoSEQ multiplex PCR, and the TCRdb table lists in-frame clones only, not all of them. The sample lists about 160,000 clones, about 7.8% seen once, with approximately 0.85% in the top ten. For these receptors, no antigen is known. Source material: central memory CD4+ T cells from blood. The receptor source for this set is a woman between 40 and 55 years old with type 1 diabetes.

V usage is TRBV6-6 and J usage is TRBJ1-2, with TRBD1 matching over 7 bases. CDR1 is MNHNY and CDR2 is SVGAGI in the germline V gene (reference sequence). This CDR3 comprises 15 residues. V was clipped by 6 bases and J by 1 base; unmatched bases: 8. The CDR3 region is CASSPRTGNNYGYTF. CDR3 DNA: TGTGCCAGCAGCCCCCGGACAGGAAATAACTATGGCTACACCTTC.

The table lists this clone with a few counts. This rearrangement joins TRBV28 to TRBJ1-2; the match to TRBD1 covers 10 bases. This CDR3 is 14 amino acids long. The germline V gene encodes CDR1 MDHEN and CDR2 SYDVKM. V shed 3 bases, J shed 10 bases, and the junction held 8 bases outside the gene matches. CDR3 nucleotides: TGTGCCAGCAGTTTCTCCGGGACAGGGGTTACCTACACCTTC. Protein sequence: CASSFSGTGVTYTF.